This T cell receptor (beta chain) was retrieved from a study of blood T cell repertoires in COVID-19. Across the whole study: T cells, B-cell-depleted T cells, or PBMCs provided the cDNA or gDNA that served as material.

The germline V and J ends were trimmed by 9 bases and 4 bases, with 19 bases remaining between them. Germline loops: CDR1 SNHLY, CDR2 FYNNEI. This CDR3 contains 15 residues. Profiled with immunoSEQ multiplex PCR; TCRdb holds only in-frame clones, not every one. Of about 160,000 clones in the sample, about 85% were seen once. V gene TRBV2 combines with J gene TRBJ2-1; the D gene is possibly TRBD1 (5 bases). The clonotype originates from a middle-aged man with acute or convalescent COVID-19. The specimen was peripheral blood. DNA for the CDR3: TGTGCCAGTCGAACCGAGACAGCCTTTTACAATGAGCAGTTCTTC. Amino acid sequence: CASRTETAFYNEQFF.